Only a few counts were recorded for the clone carrying this T cell receptor beta chain. Its antigen is currently unknown. This entry comes from a study of identical twins. Study results and limitations: Memory repertoires showed no such pattern, whereas abundant cord blood beta clonotypes carried fewer insertions.

Germline CDR1 SGHRS, CDR2 YFSETQ. CDR3 size: 15 residues. Trimming left V 0 bases short and J 6 bases short, with 15 bases between. One entry per CDR3 protein results from TCRdb running MiXCR on the 5' RACE reads. Of some 730,000 distinct CDR3 sequences in the sample, 15% to 20% were seen once. These data were also filed under a second study, of T cells expressing NK-cell markers. As that report states: Seven donors tested HCMV-seropositive and one tested seronegative among the eight sequenced.

V gene TRBV5-1 combines with J gene TRBJ1-2; the D is unclear. The TCR was taken from a young woman in good health. Sequencing used PBMCs. The CDR3 protein is CASSLDASGVNGYTF. In DNA, the CDR3 is TGCGCCAGCAGCTTGGACGCCTCAGGCGTCAATGGCTACACCTTC.